This T cell receptor beta chain is from a study of cytomegalovirus exposure and HLA in healthy donors. This CDR3 has 14 amino acids. CDR1 and CDR2 from the germline V gene are SGHVS and FQNEAQ. V was clipped by 5 bases and J by 3 bases, with 11 bases between them. In the case of this clone: The antigen is undetermined.

Use of 60 Vbeta and 13 Jbeta primers characterized the PCR. Method: immunoSEQ multiplex PCR; TCRdb's copy keeps in-frame clones and lacks some. This repertoire shows under 200,000 clones, almost 85% found once; its top ten account for 0.95% to 1.3%. Study results and limitations: Within the data, a cluster of highly shared sequence variants was likely a sequencing artifact. A prior analysis recorded that most TCR beta V segments were productive about 87% or about 30% of the time.

This receptor was obtained from a man aged 25 to 40 in good health and CMV-seronegative. The gene calls are TRBV7-8 and TRBJ1-3; the D gene is possibly TRBD1 (6 bases). Sequencing input: PBMCs. In nucleotides, the CDR3 is TGTGCCAGCAGCAAGAACAGGGTTGGAAACACCATATATTTT. Its protein product is CASSKNRVGNTIYF.